Following are 2 T cell receptor beta chains from one sample sequenced in a study of T cell responses to AZD1222 COVID-19 vaccine. Sequenced by immunoSEQ multiplex PCR; TCRdb stores in-frame clones only, minus some. The sample includes roughly 200,000 clones, around 88% of them seen just once. The sequences come from peripheral blood, collected on day 0 of AZD1222 vaccination. These TCRs come from an adult in good health.

This chain connects TRBV30 to TRBJ1-1, with D possibly matching TRBD1 (5 bases). Trimming took off 2 bases at V and 1 base at J, with 8 bases between the two ends. CDR3 length: 13 amino acids. Germline V CDR1 and CDR2: GTSNPN, SVGIG (reference sequence). CDR3 region: CAWSRGPNTEAFF. CDR3 in DNA: TGTGCCTGGAGTCGGGGACCGAACACTGAAGCTTTCTTT.

This clone was seen a single time. The CDR3 DNA follows: TGTGCCAGCAGACGTGACCCCCGGGAGGCCCAGTACTTC. Translation gives CASRRDPREAQYF. The rearrangement joins TRBV7-3 to TRBJ2-5; 7 nucleotides agree with TRBD2. The CDR3 has 13 residues. Per the germline V gene, CDR1 is SGHTA and CDR2 is FQGTGA. J lost 9 bases, V lost 6 bases, and 10 bases had no gene match.